This T cell receptor (beta chain) was documented in a study of T-cell reconstitution after alpha-beta-depleted transplantation in children. Germline CDR1 SGHRS, CDR2 YFSETQ. V was pared by 6 bases and J by 0 bases, with 12 bases between. This CDR3 contains 14 residues. Using unique molecular identifiers, the investigators prepared the TCRbeta library. TCRdb used MiXCR to reprocess the PCR reads, holding one entry per CDR3 protein. Of almost 500,000 distinct CDR3 sequences in the sample, around 13% were seen once. V gene TRBV5-1 combines with J gene TRBJ1-1; D gene unclear. This material consisted of PBMCs from the stem cell graft donor, taken from the stem cell graft. The receptor comes from a human donor who donated a stem cell graft to a child with combined immunodeficiency. CDR3 protein: CASNPASMNTEAFF. The DNA of the CDR3 is TGCGCCAGCAACCCAGCGTCCATGAACACTGAAGCTTTCTTT.